The clone carrying this T cell receptor beta chain has only one observation. This entry comes from a study of identical twins. TCRdb re-derived calls from the 5' RACE reads in MiXCR, one entry per CDR3 protein. The sample lists about 200,000 distinct CDR3 sequences; more than 15% were seen once. Germline V gives CDR1 MNHEY, CDR2 SVGEGT. The CDR3 extends over 16 amino acids. Trimming took off 4 bases at V and 4 bases at J, with 16 bases between the two ends. This sample also appeared in a second study, on T cells expressing NK-cell markers. That paper adds: These clonotypes also led the CD3+CD56-NKG2C+ fraction in four donors.

The V gene is TRBV6-2 or TRBV6-3, the J gene TRBJ2-2, with D possibly being TRBD2 (5 bases). This sequence originates from a woman between 18 and 29 years old in good health. The specimen sequenced was CD8+ T cells sorted from blood. The CDR3 nucleotides are TGTGCCAGCAGTTCACTCGGAGGTCGGACCACCGGGGAGCTGTTTTTT. Its translation: CASSSLGGRTTGELFF.